This TCR beta chain is drawn from a study of T cells after yellow fever vaccination (dated by TCRdb to about 2019). About the investigation overall: The SMART-Seq v4 Ultra Low Input RNA kit was used to prepare libraries from fractions with low cell numbers. To follow T-cell clones before and after both primary and booster YFV17D yellow fever vaccination, bulk TCR alpha and beta repertoires underwent longitudinal sequencing. The cohort comprised two healthy male donors, one aged 18 to 30 and one aged 30 to 40 years. Blood samples were taken at several timepoints before and after primary and secondary immunization, and bulk PBMC replicates and cell subsets were isolated. General conclusions and limits of the study: The secondary T-cell response was weaker than the primary response but faster, peaking on day 5 instead of day 15. FACS-sorted repertoires could contain abundant contaminating clonotypes from the bulk population, so computational filtering was required. After the booster, most clones that had expanded after primary vaccination were detected again (approximately 97% of CD4 and around nine tenths of CD8), suggesting broad maintenance of memory. A small share of clonotypes was detected in both CD4 and CD8 compartments, with the overlap likely arising from convergent recombination. The study included only a couple of donors, which limits how far the findings can be generalized.

Inclusive of the bounding cysteine and phenylalanine, the CDR3 is 15 residues long. Kept here is only the CDR3 DNA, which spans 45 bases and is read in frame from base 1. Trimming takes 8 bases off V and 0 bases off J; junction bases not matched to a gene: 5. This clonotype was observed a few times. Its antigen is not yet known. No base quality values were provided; no much bigger clone lies one nucleotide off. TCR cDNA was synthesized by 5'RACE template switching, through which a universal primer site and unique molecular identifiers were introduced. Priming of cDNA synthesis was performed from both the TCR alpha and TCR beta constant segments. Two PCR steps were used to amplify libraries, with sample barcodes and sequencing adapters being added in the second step. Sequencing of libraries was performed on Illumina HiSeq 2500 (2x100 bp) or NovaSeq (2x150 bp). The study's own analysis went as follows. Reads were demultiplexed and collapsed into UMI consensus sequences with MIGEC, and V(D)J alignment was performed with MiXCR. Clonotypes responding to the vaccine were identified with edgeR on replicate PBMC samples, with the criteria of FDR below 0.01 and a log2 fold change above 5 up to day 15. Each bulk clonotype was labeled CD4 or CD8 based on which sequenced repertoire, CD4 or CD8, contained the clonotype at higher abundance. TCRdb trimmed the raw reads at Q25, called clones with MiXCR and kept productive beta chains. All rows with the same CDR3 protein become a single entry with the most common DNA and genes. For this entry, the V and J calls and clone size follow TCRdb and not the study's own pipeline. A total of approximately 350,000 distinct CDR3 sequences appear in this sample, approximately 10% of them only once. The leading ten clones occupy more than 15% of the sample.

The treatment or condition tag for this specimen amounts to: live attenuated yellow fever vaccine strain. Two biological replicates of bulk PBMCs were collected at each blood-draw timepoint. A standard Ficoll-Paque protocol was used to isolate PBMCs from peripheral blood. TriZol was used to extract RNA from bulk PBMCs, from CD4 and CD8 fractions, and from dextramer-positive and dextramer-negative fractions. The chain couples TRBV12-3 or TRBV12-4 to TRBJ2-2; 8 middle bases align to TRBD1. The starting material was PBMCs, obtained on the day of the first yellow fever vaccination. This receptor was taken from a man aged 18 to 30 who received the YFV17D yellow fever vaccine. Here the CDR3 is given as CASARGHPNTGELFF. The nucleotide sequence is TGTGCCAGCGCCAGGGGGCACCCGAACACCGGGGAGCTGTTTTTT.